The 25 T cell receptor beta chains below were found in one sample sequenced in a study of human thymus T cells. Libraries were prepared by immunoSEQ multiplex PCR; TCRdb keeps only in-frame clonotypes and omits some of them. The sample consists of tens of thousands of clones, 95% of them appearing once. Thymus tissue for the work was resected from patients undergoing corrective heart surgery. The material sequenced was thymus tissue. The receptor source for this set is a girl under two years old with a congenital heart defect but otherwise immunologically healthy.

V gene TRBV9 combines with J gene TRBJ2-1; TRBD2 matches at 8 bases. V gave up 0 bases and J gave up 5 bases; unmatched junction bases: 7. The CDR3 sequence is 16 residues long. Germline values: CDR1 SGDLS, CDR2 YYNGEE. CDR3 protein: CASSVEGTRGDNEQFF. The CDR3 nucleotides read TGTGCCAGCAGCGTAGAAGGGACTAGAGGTGACAATGAGCAGTTCTTC.

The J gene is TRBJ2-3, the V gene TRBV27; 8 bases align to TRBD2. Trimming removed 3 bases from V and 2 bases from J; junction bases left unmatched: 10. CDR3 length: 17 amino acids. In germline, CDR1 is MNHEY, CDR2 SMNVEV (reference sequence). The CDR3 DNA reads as TGTGCCAGCAGTTTTAGCCAACCGGGACTAGTCACAGATACGCAGTATTTT. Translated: CASSFSQPGLVTDTQYF.

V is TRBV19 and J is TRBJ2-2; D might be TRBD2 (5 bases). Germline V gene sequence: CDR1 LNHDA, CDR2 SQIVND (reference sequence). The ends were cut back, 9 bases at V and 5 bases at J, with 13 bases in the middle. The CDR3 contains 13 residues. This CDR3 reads CASEAPGTGELFF. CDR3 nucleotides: TGTGCCAGCGAAGCCCCGGGGACCGGGGAGCTGTTTTTT. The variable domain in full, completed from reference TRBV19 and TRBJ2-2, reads DGGITQSPKYLFRKEGQNVTLSCEQNLNHDAMYWYRQDPGQGLRLIYYSQIVNDFQKGDIAEGYSVSREKKESFPLTVTSAQKNPTAFYLCASEAPGTGELFFGEGSRLTVL.

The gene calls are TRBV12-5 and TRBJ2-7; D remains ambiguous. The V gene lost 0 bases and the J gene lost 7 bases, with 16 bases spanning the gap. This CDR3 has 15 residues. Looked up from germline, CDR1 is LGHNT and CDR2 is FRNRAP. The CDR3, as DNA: TGTGCTAGTGGTTTGGTACTTTACCCACCTTCGGAGCAGTACTTC. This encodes CASGLVLYPPSEQYF.

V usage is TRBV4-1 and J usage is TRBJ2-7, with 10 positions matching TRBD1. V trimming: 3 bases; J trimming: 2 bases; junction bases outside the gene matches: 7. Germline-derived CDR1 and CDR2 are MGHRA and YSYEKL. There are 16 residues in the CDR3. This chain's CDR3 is CASSQGRQGATYEQYF. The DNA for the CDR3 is TGCGCCAGCAGCCAGGGGAGACAGGGGGCCACCTACGAGCAGTACTTC.

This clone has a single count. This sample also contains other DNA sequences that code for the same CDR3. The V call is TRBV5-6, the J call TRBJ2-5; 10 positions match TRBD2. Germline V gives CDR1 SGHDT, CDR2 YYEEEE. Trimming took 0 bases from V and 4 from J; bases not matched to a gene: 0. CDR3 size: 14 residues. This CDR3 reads CASSLGLAGETQYF. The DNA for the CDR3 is TGTGCCAGCAGCTTGGGACTAGCGGGAGAGACCCAGTACTTC.

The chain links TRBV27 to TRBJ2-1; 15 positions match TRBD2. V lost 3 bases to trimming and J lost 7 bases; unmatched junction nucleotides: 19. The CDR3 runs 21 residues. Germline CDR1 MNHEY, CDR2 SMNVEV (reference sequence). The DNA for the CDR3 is TGTGCCAGCAGTTTTCCACGTCCGGGACTAGCGGGAGGTGGGAGTGGGAATGAGCAGTTCTTC. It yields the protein CASSFPRPGLAGGGSGNEQFF.

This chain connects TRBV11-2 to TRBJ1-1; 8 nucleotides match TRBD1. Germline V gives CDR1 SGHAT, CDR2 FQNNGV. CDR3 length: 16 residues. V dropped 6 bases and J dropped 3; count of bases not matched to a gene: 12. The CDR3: CASREGGQGDYTEAFF. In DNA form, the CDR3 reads TGTGCCAGCAGGGAGGGAGGACAGGGTGATTACACTGAAGCTTTCTTT. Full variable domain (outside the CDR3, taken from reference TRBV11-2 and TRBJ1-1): EAGVAQSPRYKIIEKRQSVAFWCNPISGHATLYWYQQILGQGPKLLIQFQNNGVVDDSQLPKDRFSAERLKGVDSTLKIQPAKLEDSAVYLCASREGGQGDYTEAFFGQGTRLTVV.

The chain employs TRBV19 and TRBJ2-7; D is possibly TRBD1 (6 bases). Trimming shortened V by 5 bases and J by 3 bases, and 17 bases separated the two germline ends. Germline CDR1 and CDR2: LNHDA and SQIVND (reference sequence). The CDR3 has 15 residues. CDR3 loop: CASSVHFGQFYEQYF. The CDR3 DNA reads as TGTGCCAGTAGTGTACACTTCGGACAGTTCTACGAGCAGTACTTC.

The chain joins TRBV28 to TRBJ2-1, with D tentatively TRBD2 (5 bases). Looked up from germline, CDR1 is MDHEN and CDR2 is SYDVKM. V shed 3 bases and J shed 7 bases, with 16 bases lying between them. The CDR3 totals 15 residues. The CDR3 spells CASSFMGVVDNEQFF. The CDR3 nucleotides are TGTGCCAGCAGTTTTATGGGAGTCGTCGATAATGAGCAGTTCTTC.

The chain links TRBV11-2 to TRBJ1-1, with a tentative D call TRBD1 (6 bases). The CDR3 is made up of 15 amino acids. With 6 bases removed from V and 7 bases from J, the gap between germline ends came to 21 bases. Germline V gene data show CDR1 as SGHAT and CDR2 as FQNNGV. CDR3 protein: CASRKPGHPPGEAFF. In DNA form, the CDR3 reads TGTGCCAGCAGAAAACCGGGACATCCTCCCGGTGAAGCTTTCTTT.

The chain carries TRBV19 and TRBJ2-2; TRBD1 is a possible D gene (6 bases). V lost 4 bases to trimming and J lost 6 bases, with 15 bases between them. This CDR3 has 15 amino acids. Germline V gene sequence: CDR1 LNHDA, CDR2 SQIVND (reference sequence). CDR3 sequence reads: CASSRLQKGAGELFF. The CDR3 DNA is TGTGCCAGTAGTAGGCTCCAAAAGGGGGCCGGGGAGCTGTTTTTT. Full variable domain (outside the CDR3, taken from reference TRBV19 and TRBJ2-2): DGGITQSPKYLFRKEGQNVTLSCEQNLNHDAMYWYRQDPGQGLRLIYYSQIVNDFQKGDIAEGYSVSREKKESFPLTVTSAQKNPTAFYLCASSRLQKGAGELFFGEGSRLTVL.

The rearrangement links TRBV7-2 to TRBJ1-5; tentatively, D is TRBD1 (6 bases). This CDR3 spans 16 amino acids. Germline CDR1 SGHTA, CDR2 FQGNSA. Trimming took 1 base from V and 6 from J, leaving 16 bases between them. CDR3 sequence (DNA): TGTGCCAGCAGCTTAGAGGGGGTGGGGAATCGTCAGCCCCAGCATTTT. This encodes CASSLEGVGNRQPQHF.

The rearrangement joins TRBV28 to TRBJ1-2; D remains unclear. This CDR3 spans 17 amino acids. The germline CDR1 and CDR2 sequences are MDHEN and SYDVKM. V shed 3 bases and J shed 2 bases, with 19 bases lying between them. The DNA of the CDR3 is TGTGCCAGCAGTTTCCAGGTGGCCCCGAGAGTAAACTATGGCTACACCTTC. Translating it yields CASSFQVAPRVNYGYTF.

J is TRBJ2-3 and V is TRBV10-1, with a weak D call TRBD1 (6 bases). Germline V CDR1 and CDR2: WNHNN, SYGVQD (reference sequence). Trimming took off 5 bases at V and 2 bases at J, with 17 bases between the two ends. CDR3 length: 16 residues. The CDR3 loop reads CASSTDGTKHTDTQYF. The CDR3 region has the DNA TGCGCCAGCAGTACGGACGGGACAAAACACACAGATACGCAGTATTTT.

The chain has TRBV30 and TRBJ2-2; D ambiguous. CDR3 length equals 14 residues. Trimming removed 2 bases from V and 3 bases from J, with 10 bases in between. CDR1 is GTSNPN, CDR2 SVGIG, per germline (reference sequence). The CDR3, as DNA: TGTGCCTGGAGTCCATACCCCCACACCGGGGAGCTGTTTTTT. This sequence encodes CAWSPYPHTGELFF. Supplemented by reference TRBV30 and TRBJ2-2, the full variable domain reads SQTIHQWPATLVQPVGSPLSLECTVEGTSNPNLYWYRQAAGRGLQLLFYSVGIGQISSEVPQNLSASRPQDRQFILSSKKLLLSDSGFYLCAWSPYPHTGELFFGEGSRLTVL.

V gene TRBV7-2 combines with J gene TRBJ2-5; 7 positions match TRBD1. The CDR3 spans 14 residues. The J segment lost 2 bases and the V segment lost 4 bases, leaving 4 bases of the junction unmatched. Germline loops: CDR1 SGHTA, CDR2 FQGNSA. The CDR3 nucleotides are TGTGCCAGCAGCTCCTGGACAGGACAAGAGACCCAGTACTTC. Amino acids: CASSSWTGQETQYF.

Written as DNA, the CDR3 is TGTGCCAGCAGCGAGACTAGCGGGACTCGAACCTACGAGCAGTACTTC. It encodes CASSETSGTRTYEQYF. The chain employs TRBV7-2 and TRBJ2-7, with TRBD2 matching 11 bases. The ends lost 5 bases at V and 2 bases at J; junction bases unmatched: 8. Germline V lookup: CDR1 SGHTA, CDR2 FQGNSA. This CDR3 has 16 amino acids.

The CDR3 DNA is TGTGCCAGTAGCCCCACGGGGTTGAATGAAAAACTGTTTTTT. This gives the protein CASSPTGLNEKLFF. V usage is TRBV19 and J usage is TRBJ1-4, with D unresolved. V was shortened by 6 bases and J by 5 bases, with 13 bases between the two germline ends. Germline lookup yields CDR1 LNHDA and CDR2 SQIVND (reference sequence). This CDR3 has 14 residues.

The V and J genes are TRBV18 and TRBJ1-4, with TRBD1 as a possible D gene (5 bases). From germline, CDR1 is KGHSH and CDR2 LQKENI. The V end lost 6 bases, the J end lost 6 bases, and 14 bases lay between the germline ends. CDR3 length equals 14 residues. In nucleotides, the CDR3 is TGTGCCAGCTCCCACCCAGGGTGGGATGAAAAACTGTTTTTT. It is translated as CASSHPGWDEKLFF.

CDR3 amino acids: CASSSTGADLNYSNQPQHF. The CDR3, as DNA: TGTGCCAGCAGCTCGACAGGGGCAGATTTAAATTATAGCAATCAGCCCCAGCATTTT. The V call is TRBV28, the J call TRBJ1-5, with 8 bases fitting TRBD1. This CDR3 region has 19 residues. Germline loops: CDR1 MDHEN, CDR2 SYDVKM. J lost 0 bases, V lost 6 bases, and 16 bases had no gene match.

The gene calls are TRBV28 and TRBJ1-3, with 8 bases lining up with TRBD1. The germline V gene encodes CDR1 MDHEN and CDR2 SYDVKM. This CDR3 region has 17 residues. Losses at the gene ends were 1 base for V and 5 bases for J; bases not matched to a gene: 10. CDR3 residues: CASSLFRTGLVRNTIYF. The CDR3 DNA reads TGTGCCAGCAGTTTATTTCGGACAGGGCTTGTTAGAAACACCATATATTTT.

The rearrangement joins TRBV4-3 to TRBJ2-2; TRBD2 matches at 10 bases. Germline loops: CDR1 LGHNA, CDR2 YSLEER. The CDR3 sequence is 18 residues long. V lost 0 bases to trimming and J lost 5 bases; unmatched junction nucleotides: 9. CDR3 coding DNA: TGCGCCAGCAGCCAAGATCGTCCTAGCGGGAGTGGTACCGGGGAGCTGTTTTTT. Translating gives CASSQDRPSGSGTGELFF.

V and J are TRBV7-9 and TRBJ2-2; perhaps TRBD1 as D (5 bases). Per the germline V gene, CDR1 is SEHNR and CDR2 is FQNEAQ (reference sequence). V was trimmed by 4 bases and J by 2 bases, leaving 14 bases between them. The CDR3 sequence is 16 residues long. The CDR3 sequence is CASSSRDRLNTGELFF. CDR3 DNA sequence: TGTGCCAGCAGCTCGCGAGACAGACTTAACACCGGGGAGCTGTTTTTT.

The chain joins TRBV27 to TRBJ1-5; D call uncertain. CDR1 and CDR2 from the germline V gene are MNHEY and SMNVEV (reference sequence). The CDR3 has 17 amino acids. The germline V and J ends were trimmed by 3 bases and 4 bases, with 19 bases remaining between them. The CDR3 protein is CASSLWSSGRLNQPQHF. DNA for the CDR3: TGTGCCAGCAGTTTGTGGAGCTCCGGTCGGCTTAATCAGCCCCAGCATTTT.